This T cell receptor (beta chain) derives from a study of blood T cell repertoires in COVID-19. Assay: immunoSEQ multiplex PCR; the TCRdb copy retains only in-frame clones and omits some. Here the sample spans tens of thousands of clones, under 95% being singletons. The TCR comes from a human donor in a cohort sampled during active COVID-19. Material for sequencing was peripheral blood.

Here the CDR3 reads CASRIAGEETQYF. CDR3 in DNA: TGCGCCAGCAGGATAGCGGGGGAGGAGACCCAGTACTTC. The gene calls are TRBV5-1 and TRBJ2-5, with TRBD2 matching 9 bases. Losses at the gene ends were 5 bases for V and 5 bases for J; bases not matched to a gene: 4. Per the germline V gene, CDR1 is SGHRS and CDR2 is YFSETQ. CDR3 length equals 13 residues.